The entry below describes one TCR beta chain. What it recognizes is unknown. Profiling relied on immunoSEQ multiplex PCR, and the TCRdb table lists in-frame clones only, not all of them. The repertoire includes about 100,000 clones, approximately 90% of them detected once, and 0.45% to 0.65% sits in the top ten. The timepoints at which blood was sampled were baseline, cycle 4 day 1, and cycle 7 day 1. Trimming removed 4 bases from V and 7 bases from J, with 17 bases in between. Germline loops: CDR1 SGHRS, CDR2 YFSETQ. This CDR3 region has 15 residues. The record originates from a study of OX40 agonist ivuxolimab in advanced cancers. Study as a whole: The dose-escalation group included hepatocellular carcinoma, melanoma, renal cell carcinoma and head and neck cancer. From about 23 to 85 years was the age range, with a mean of roughly 59 years, and around 84% were male. Study-level findings and limits: The investigators did not determine what antigen specificity the expanded peripheral T cells had.

The specimen comprised CD4+ or CD8+ T cells sorted from blood, sampled in a trial of the OX40 agonist ivuxolimab. The clonotype was recovered from an adult with an advanced solid tumor such as melanoma, head and neck, liver or kidney cancer. The gene calls are TRBV5-1 and TRBJ2-2, with D maybe TRBD2 (7 bases). The CDR3 loop is CASSEVGGADGELFF. CDR3 nucleotide sequence: TGCGCCAGCAGCGAGGTTGGGGGGGCCGACGGGGAGCTGTTTTTT.